This T cell receptor beta chain derives from a study of neoadjuvant anti-PD-1 for oral cavity cancer. Clones were sequenced by immunoSEQ multiplex PCR, and TCRdb holds only the in-frame ones, with some missing. This table has 30,000 to 35,000 clones, about 86% appearing once. Trimming took off 3 bases at V and 5 bases at J, with 6 bases between the two ends. There are 12 residues in the CDR3. Germline lookup yields CDR1 SEHNR and CDR2 FQNEAQ (reference sequence). The TCR was taken from a person between 35 and 79 years old with oral cavity squamous cell carcinoma. The chain employs TRBV7-9 and TRBJ2-3; D is ambiguous. The sequencing used PBMCs, collected before nivolumab (anti-PD-1) treatment. The CDR3 DNA reads as TGTGCCAGCAGCTTGTATGGAGATACGCAGTATTTT. Protein product: CASSLYGDTQYF.